A single TCR beta chain is shown here with its context. Its antigen is unknown. The entry originates in a study of CD4+ T cells in melanoma. Study-level findings and limits: CD8+ T cell, macrophage and B cell function reportedly correlated with neoantigen-specific CD4+ T cells. Neoantigen-specific CD4+ T cells in melanoma reportedly had diverse differentiation states.

The CDR3 is 16 residues long. V shed 0 bases, J shed 6 bases, and the junction held 8 bases outside the gene matches. Germline V CDR1 and CDR2: KGHSH, LQKENI. TCRdb keeps only in-frame clones here, not all; method: immunoSEQ multiplex PCR. This table holds roughly 54,000 clones, 85% to 90% found once. The rearrangement joins TRBV18 to TRBJ1-2; 9 nucleotides match TRBD1. The TCR comes from a human donor with melanoma. Sequencing input: peripheral blood. CDR3 DNA: TGTGCCAGCTCACCACCCACTACCGGGACAGGGAATGGCTACACCTTC. Protein product: CASSPPTTGTGNGYTF. Supplemented by reference TRBV18 and TRBJ1-2, the full variable domain reads NAGVMQNPRHLVRRRGQEARLRCSPMKGHSHVYWYRQLPEEGLKFMVYLQKENIIDESGMPKERFSAEFPKEGPSILRIQQVVRGDSAAYFCASSPPTTGTGNGYTFGSGTRLTVV.